This T cell receptor beta chain was obtained from a study of T cell responses to AZD1222 COVID-19 vaccine. General observations from the study: Seropositive status at baseline applied to only five or six AZD1222 recipients. Increases in Spike-specific TCR breadth and depth were seen after two AZD1222 doses. The donor group comprised mostly white British people and more females; the analysis possibly underestimated clonal diversity.

For this clone: Its antigen remains unknown.

TCRdb keeps only in-frame clones here, not all; method: immunoSEQ multiplex PCR. The sample consists of roughly 70,000 clones, more than 75% of them appearing once. The germline V gene encodes CDR1 SGHRS and CDR2 YFSETQ. V dropped 7 bases and J dropped 0 bases, with 19 bases sitting between them. This CDR3 contains 16 residues. The source was peripheral blood, collected 28 days after the second dose of the MenACWY control vaccine. The TCR originated in an adult who received the MenACWY meningococcal vaccine as a control. The chain couples TRBV5-1 to TRBJ2-5; D possibly corresponds to TRBD1 (6 bases). CDR3 nucleotides: TGCGCCAGCTCCACCGGGACACAAATTTACCAAGAGACCCAGTACTTC. It specifies CASSTGTQIYQETQYF.